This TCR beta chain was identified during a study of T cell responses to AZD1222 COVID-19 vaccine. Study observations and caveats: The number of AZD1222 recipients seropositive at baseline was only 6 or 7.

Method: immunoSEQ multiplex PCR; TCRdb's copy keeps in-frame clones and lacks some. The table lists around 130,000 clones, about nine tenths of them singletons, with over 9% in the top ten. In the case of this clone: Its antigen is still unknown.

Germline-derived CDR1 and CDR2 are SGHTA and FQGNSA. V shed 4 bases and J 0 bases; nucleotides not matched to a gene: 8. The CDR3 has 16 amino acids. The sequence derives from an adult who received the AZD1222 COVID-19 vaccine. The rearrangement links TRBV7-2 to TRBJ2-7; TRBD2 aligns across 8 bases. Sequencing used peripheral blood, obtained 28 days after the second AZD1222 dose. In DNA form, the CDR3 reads TGTGCCAGCAGCTCCCGGACTAGCCGGAGCTCCTACGAGCAGTACTTC. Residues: CASSSRTSRSSYEQYF.